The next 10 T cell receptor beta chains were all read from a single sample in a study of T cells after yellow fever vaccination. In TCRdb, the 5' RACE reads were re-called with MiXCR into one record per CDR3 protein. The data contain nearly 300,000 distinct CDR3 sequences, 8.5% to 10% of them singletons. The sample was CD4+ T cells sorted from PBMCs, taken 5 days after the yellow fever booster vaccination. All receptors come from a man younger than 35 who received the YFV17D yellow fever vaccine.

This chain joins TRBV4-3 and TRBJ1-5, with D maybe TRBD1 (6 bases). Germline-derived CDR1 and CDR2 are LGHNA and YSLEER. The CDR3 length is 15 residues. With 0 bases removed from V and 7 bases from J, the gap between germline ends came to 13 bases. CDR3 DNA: TGCGCCAGCAGCCAAGACGCCGGGGGCGGACAGCCCCAGCATTTT. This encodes CASSQDAGGGQPQHF.

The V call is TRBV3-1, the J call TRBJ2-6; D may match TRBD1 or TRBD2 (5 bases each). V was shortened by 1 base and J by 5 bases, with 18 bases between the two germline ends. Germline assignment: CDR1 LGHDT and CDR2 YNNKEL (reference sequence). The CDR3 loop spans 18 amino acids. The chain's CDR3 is CASSQGLGAPGWANVLTF. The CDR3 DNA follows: TGTGCCAGCAGCCAAGGCCTAGGGGCTCCGGGATGGGCCAACGTCCTGACTTTC.

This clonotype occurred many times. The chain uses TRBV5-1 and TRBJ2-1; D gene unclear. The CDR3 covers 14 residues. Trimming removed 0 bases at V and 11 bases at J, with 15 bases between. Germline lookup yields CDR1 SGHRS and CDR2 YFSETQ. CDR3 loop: CASSLARNSGQQFF. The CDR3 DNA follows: TGCGCCAGCAGCTTGGCCCGGAACTCTGGGCAGCAGTTCTTC.

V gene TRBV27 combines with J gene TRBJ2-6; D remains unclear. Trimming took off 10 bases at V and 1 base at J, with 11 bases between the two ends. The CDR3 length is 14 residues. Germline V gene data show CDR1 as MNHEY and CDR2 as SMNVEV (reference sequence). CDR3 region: CATGRASGANVLTF. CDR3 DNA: TGTGCCACCGGGCGAGCTTCTGGGGCCAACGTCCTGACTTTC.

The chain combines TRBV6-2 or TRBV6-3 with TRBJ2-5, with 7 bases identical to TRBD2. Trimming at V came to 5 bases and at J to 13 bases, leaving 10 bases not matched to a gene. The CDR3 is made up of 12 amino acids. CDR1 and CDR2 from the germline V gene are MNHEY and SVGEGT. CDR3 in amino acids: CASSLRSGFAYF. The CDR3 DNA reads TGTGCCAGCAGTCTGCGTAGCGGGTTCGCGTACTTC.

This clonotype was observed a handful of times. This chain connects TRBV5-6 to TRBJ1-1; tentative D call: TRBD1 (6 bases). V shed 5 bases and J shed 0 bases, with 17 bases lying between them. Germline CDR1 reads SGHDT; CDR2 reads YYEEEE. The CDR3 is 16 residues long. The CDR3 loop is CASRPDRRLLNTEAFF. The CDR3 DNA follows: TGTGCCAGCAGACCCGACAGGAGGCTTTTGAACACTGAAGCTTTCTTT.

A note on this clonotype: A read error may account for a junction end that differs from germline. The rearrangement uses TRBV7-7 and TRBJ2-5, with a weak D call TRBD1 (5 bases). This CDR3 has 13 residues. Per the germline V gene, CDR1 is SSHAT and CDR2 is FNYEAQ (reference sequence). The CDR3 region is CASSPRQKETQYF. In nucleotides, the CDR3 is TGTGCTAGCAGCCCGAGACAGAAAGAGACCCAGTACTTC.

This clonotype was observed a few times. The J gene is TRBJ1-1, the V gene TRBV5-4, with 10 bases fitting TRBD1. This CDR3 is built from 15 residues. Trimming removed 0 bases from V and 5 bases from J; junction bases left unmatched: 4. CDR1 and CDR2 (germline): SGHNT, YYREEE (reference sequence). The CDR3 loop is CASSLEGQGKTEAFF. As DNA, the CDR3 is TGTGCCAGCAGCTTGGAGGGACAGGGGAAAACTGAAGCTTTCTTT.

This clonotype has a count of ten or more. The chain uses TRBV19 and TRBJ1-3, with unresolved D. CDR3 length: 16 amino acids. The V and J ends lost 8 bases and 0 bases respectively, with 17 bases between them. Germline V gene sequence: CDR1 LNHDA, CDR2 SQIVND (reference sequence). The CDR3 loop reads CASHARFSNSGNTIYF. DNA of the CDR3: TGTGCCAGTCACGCACGGTTCTCAAACTCTGGAAACACCATATATTTT.

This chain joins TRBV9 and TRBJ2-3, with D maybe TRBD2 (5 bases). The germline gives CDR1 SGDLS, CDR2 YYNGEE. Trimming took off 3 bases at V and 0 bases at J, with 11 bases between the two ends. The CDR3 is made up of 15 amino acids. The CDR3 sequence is CASSATGDSTDTQYF. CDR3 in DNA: TGTGCCAGCAGCGCTACCGGGGATAGCACAGATACGCAGTATTTT. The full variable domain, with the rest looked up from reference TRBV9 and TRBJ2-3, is DSGVTQTPKHLITATGQRVTLRCSPRSGDLSVYWYQQSLDQGLQFLIQYYNGEERAKGNILERFSAQQFPDLHSELNLSSLELGDSALYFCASSATGDSTDTQYFGPGTRLTVL.